These T cell receptor beta chains were read from a single sample in a study of cytomegalovirus exposure and HLA in healthy donors. Profiling relied on immunoSEQ multiplex PCR, and the TCRdb table lists in-frame clones only, not all of them. The table shows approximately 260,000 clones, with 80% to 90% occurring only once. Specimen: PBMCs. The receptors derive from a woman aged 18-29 years in good health and CMV-seronegative. CDR3s include the opening cysteine and the closing phenylalanine or tryptophan. A D gene is named only where the DNA matches it firmly. Expanded clones get a size class; other rows say once, few or many, or leave the size out.

clone_size j_call d_call v_call cdr3_aa cdr3_nt
NA TRBJ1-1 NA TRBV6-5 CASTHRGNTEAFF TGTGCCAGCACCCACCGGGGGAACACTGAAGCTTTCTTT
NA TRBJ2-3 TRBD2 TRBV27 CASSFTSGRTTDTQYF TGTGCCAGCAGTTTTACTAGCGGGAGGACCACAGATACGCAGTATTTT
NA TRBJ2-7 TRBD1 TRBV7-8 CASSLVDRTGYYEQYF TGTGCCAGCAGCTTAGTAGATAGGACAGGGTACTACGAGCAGTACTTC
NA TRBJ2-2 NA TRBV6-5 CASSGMLYTGELFF TGTGCCAGCTCAGGGATGCTGTACACCGGGGAGCTGTTTTTT
NA TRBJ2-1 NA TRBV5-1 CASSFGLGGFNEQFF TGCGCCAGCAGCTTTGGGCTGGGGGGATTCAATGAGCAGTTCTTC
NA TRBJ2-3 TRBD1 TRBV4-3 CASSQETGGGWSVTQYF TGCGCCAGCAGCCAAGAAACAGGGGGCGGGTGGTCAGTTACGCAGTATTTT
NA TRBJ1-1 NA TRBV7-8 CASSSRGGGNTEAFF TGTGCCAGCAGCTCCAGGGGCGGGGGGAACACTGAAGCTTTCTTT
NA TRBJ2-7 TRBD1 TRBV13 CASSLETGAPLSYEQYF TGTGCCAGCAGCTTAGAGACAGGGGCTCCTCTCTCCTACGAGCAGTACTTC
few TRBJ1-4 TRBD1 TRBV4-2 CASRTGPNEKLFF TGTGCCTCTCGGACAGGTCCTAATGAAAAACTGTTTTTT
NA TRBJ2-1 TRBD1 TRBV4-1 CASSKSLGTGTNEQFF TGCGCCAGCAGCAAAAGCCTCGGGACAGGGACGAATGAGCAGTTCTTC
NA TRBJ2-1 NA TRBV7-2 CASSRGRGAYNEQFF TGTGCCAGCAGCCGTGGTAGGGGCGCCTACAATGAGCAGTTCTTC
few TRBJ2-7 TRBD1 TRBV27 CASTRGNSREQYF TGTGCCAGCACCAGGGGGAACTCGAGGGAGCAGTACTTC
NA TRBJ1-1 NA TRBV25-1 CASSGYQRDTEAFF TGTGCCAGCAGTGGATACCAAAGAGACACTGAAGCTTTCTTT
NA TRBJ2-2 TRBD2 TRBV10-1 CASSSSGYTGELFF TGCGCCAGCAGCTCTAGCGGATACACCGGGGAGCTGTTTTTT
NA TRBJ2-1 TRBD2 TRBV18 CASSPPTSGAYNEQFF TGTGCCAGCTCACCACCCACTAGCGGGGCCTACAATGAGCAGTTCTTC
many TRBJ2-2 TRBD2 TRBV6-4 CASSELAGDTGELFF TGTGCCAGCAGTGAACTAGCGGGGGACACCGGGGAGCTGTTTTTT
NA TRBJ2-5 NA TRBV28 CASSFGHQETQYF TGTGCCAGCAGTTTTGGGCACCAAGAGACCCAGTACTTC